These 18 T cell receptor beta chains were sequenced from one sample in a study of cytomegalovirus exposure and HLA in healthy donors. The repertoire was sequenced with immunoSEQ multiplex PCR; TCRdb's copy has only in-frame clones and lacks some. The table shows about 190,000 clones, with roughly 88% occurring only once. Source material: PBMCs. Receptors were obtained from a woman between 18 and 29 years old in good health and CMV-seronegative.

The chain carries TRBV5-1 and TRBJ2-5; D is uncertain. V was shortened by 1 base and J by 4 bases, with 5 bases between the two germline ends. There are 12 residues in the CDR3. CDR1 SGHRS and CDR2 YFSETQ come from the germline V gene. DNA for the CDR3: TGCGCCAGCAGCTTGCCCCGAGAGACCCAGTACTTC. It codes for CASSLPRETQYF.

The genes are TRBV18 and TRBJ1-5, with D possibly matching TRBD1 (6 bases). The V gene lost 2 bases and the J gene lost 7 bases, with 12 bases spanning the gap. CDR3 size: 14 residues. Germline CDR1 reads KGHSH; CDR2 reads LQKENI. In nucleotides, the CDR3 is TGTGCCAGCTCACCAGCAGGGGATTCGCAGCCCCAGCATTTT. Amino acid sequence: CASSPAGDSQPQHF.

The chain joins TRBV29-1 to TRBJ1-1; D gene uncertain. Deletions cut 0 bases from V and 1 base from J, with 6 bases between. The CDR3 is 13 residues long. Germline V lookup: CDR1 SQVTM, CDR2 ANQGSEA. In DNA, the CDR3 is TGCAGCGTTGAAGAGCCGGGGAACACTGAAGCTTTCTTT. It encodes CSVEEPGNTEAFF.

The rearrangement joins TRBV6-1 to TRBJ1-1; D not resolved. Trimming stripped 6 bases from V and 4 bases from J, with 18 bases between. This CDR3 has 15 amino acids. Looked up from germline, CDR1 is MNHNS and CDR2 is SASEGT. Written as DNA, the CDR3 is TGTGCCAGCAGCCTCGAGGGCGATATAAGCACTGAAGCTTTCTTT. Its translation is CASSLEGDISTEAFF.

The chain carries TRBV10-3 and TRBJ1-2; no definite D call. The V end was cut by 4 bases, the J end by 6 bases, with 15 bases between. CDR3 length: 14 residues. The germline CDR1 and CDR2 sequences are ENHRY and SYGVKD. DNA of the CDR3: TGTGCCATCAGTGTGGGGAGGGATGGAAATGGCTACACCTTC. Amino acids: CAISVGRDGNGYTF.

The V and J genes are TRBV18 and TRBJ1-1, with D tentatively TRBD1 (6 bases). The CDR3 has 13 residues. Trimming removed 6 bases from V and 2 bases from J, with 10 bases in between. The V gene's germline CDR1 is KGHSH and CDR2 LQKENI. CDR3 sequence reads: CASSLDSNTEAFF. Here the CDR3 DNA reads TGTGCCAGCTCTCTGGACAGCAACACTGAAGCTTTCTTT.

V usage is TRBV6-5 and J usage is TRBJ1-6; D ambiguous. There are 13 residues in the CDR3. Germline loops: CDR1 MNHEY, CDR2 SVGAGI. V gave up 5 bases and J gave up 4 bases, with 6 bases separating them. CDR3 loop: CASSERYNSPLHF. The CDR3, as DNA: TGTGCCAGCAGTGAGCGTTATAATTCACCCCTCCACTTT.

CDR3: CASSIAGFGTDTQYF. In nucleotides, the CDR3 is TGTGCCAGTAGTATAGCGGGATTCGGCACAGATACGCAGTATTTT. This chain links TRBV19 with TRBJ2-3, with D tentatively TRBD2 (5 bases). V lost 1 base and J lost 1, with 9 bases in between. Looked up from germline, CDR1 is LNHDA and CDR2 is SQIVND (reference sequence). CDR3 length: 15 amino acids.

The table lists this clone with a count of one. The chain couples TRBV6-1 to TRBJ1-5, with TRBD1 as a possible D gene (6 bases). Trimming removed 7 bases at V and 2 bases at J, with 15 bases between. Per the germline V gene, CDR1 is MNHNS and CDR2 is SASEGT. The CDR3 has 15 residues. Here the CDR3 DNA reads TGTGCCAGCATTCTTACAGGGTGGGGCAATCAGCCCCAGCATTTT. Protein sequence: CASILTGWGNQPQHF.

The chain links TRBV10-3 to TRBJ2-3, with D hard to call. This CDR3 is built from 11 residues. Germline CDR1 ENHRY, CDR2 SYGVKD. V dropped 6 bases and J dropped 4 bases, with 5 bases sitting between them. The CDR3 region is CAISPADTQYF. The DNA for the CDR3 is TGTGCCATCAGCCCGGCAGATACGCAGTATTTT.

The genes are TRBV30 and TRBJ2-1; no reliable D call. The V and J ends lost 3 bases and 7 bases respectively, with 7 bases between them. The CDR3 is 11 amino acids. In germline, CDR1 is GTSNPN, CDR2 SVGIG (reference sequence). The CDR3 protein is CAWRYGNEQFF. The CDR3 region has the DNA TGTGCCTGGAGATACGGGAATGAGCAGTTCTTC.

This clone was seen a single time. This chain connects TRBV2 to TRBJ1-1, with D perhaps matching TRBD1 (5 bases). Germline lookup yields CDR1 SNHLY and CDR2 FYNNEI. The CDR3 sequence is 16 residues long. Trimming pared 2 bases from V and 4 bases from J, leaving 17 bases between. In DNA, the CDR3 is TGTGCCAGCAGTGAACTCTCGGTCAGGGCGACCACTGAAGCTTTCTTT. Encoded protein: CASSELSVRATTEAFF.

The chain joins TRBV29-1 to TRBJ2-2, with a tentative D call TRBD1 (6 bases). This CDR3 contains 13 residues. V was trimmed by 4 bases and J by 6 bases, leaving 12 bases between them. CDR1 SQVTM and CDR2 ANQGSEA come from the germline V gene. CDR3 residues: CSVGGQSSGELFF. In DNA, the CDR3 is TGCAGCGTTGGAGGACAGTCCTCCGGGGAGCTGTTTTTT.

The CDR3 DNA follows: TGTGCCAGCAGCTTAGTGGCTAGCGGGGGGCGATCCTACGAGCAGTACTTC. Translated, it gives CASSLVASGGRSYEQYF. The chain couples TRBV7-2 to TRBJ2-7, with 11 bases matching TRBD2. The CDR3 consists of 17 residues. Germline values: CDR1 SGHTA, CDR2 FQGNSA. V lost 1 base to trimming and J lost 1 base; unmatched junction nucleotides: 6.

This clone was seen only a few times. The CDR3 bases are TGTGCCAGCAGTGGGGACAGTTTAGTGTCCGAGCAGTACTTC. It translates to CASSGDSLVSEQYF. The chain combines TRBV6-1 with TRBJ2-7, with 7 bases fitting TRBD1. The CDR3 contains 14 residues. Trimming removed 4 bases from V and 6 bases from J; junction bases left unmatched: 9. The germline V gene encodes CDR1 MNHNS and CDR2 SASEGT.

The sample holds a few counts of this clone. This chain links TRBV2 with TRBJ1-6, with D tentatively TRBD1 (6 bases). The length of the CDR3 is 14 residues. CDR1 and CDR2 from the germline V gene are SNHLY and FYNNEI. The V gene lost 6 bases and the J gene lost 9 bases, with 15 bases spanning the gap. The CDR3 here is CASSPQGTVSPLHF. In nucleotides, the CDR3 is TGTGCCAGCAGCCCACAGGGTACAGTTTCACCCCTCCACTTT.

The chain joins TRBV5-8 to TRBJ2-7; TRBD2 might be the D (6 bases). V lost 4 bases to trimming and J lost 1 base, with 12 bases between them. This CDR3 contains 14 residues. Germline V lookup: CDR1 SGHTS, CDR2 YDEGEE. CDR3 protein: CASSPPGLSYEQYF. The DNA of the CDR3 is TGTGCCAGCAGCCCTCCGGGACTTTCCTACGAGCAGTACTTC.

The chain's CDR3 is CASSYYQGNTEAFF. The CDR3, as DNA: TGTGCCAGCAGTTACTATCAGGGAAACACTGAAGCTTTCTTT. V and J are TRBV6-5 and TRBJ1-1, with D possibly being TRBD1 (5 bases). There are 14 residues in the CDR3. CDR1 is MNHEY and CDR2 is SVGAGI in the germline V gene. Trimming pared 1 base from V and 2 bases from J, leaving 8 bases between.